The 5 T cell receptor beta chains presented below share a single source sample, sequenced in a study of T cell changes during pregnancy in multiple sclerosis. Profiled with immunoSEQ multiplex PCR; TCRdb holds only in-frame clones, not every one. Among 40,000 to 50,000 clones listed, around 91% were seen once. Sequenced material: CD4+ T cells from peripheral blood mononuclear cells, taken in the second trimester of pregnancy. The receptor set was obtained from a female donor in good health, enrolled as a control in a pregnancy study.

The chain uses TRBV29-1 and TRBJ1-1; 10 nucleotides line up with TRBD1. V lost 7 bases to trimming and J lost 5 bases; unmatched junction nucleotides: 13. From germline, CDR1 is SQVTM and CDR2 ANQGSEA. The CDR3 runs 15 residues. CDR3 region: CSAPGQGFVGTEAFF. In DNA form, the CDR3 reads TGCAGCGCCCCGGGACAGGGGTTCGTGGGGACTGAAGCTTTCTTT.

The rearrangement uses TRBV19 and TRBJ1-2, with D possibly TRBD1 on 5 matching bases. Trimming removed 3 bases from V and 4 bases from J, with 9 bases in between. CDR3 length: 13 amino acids. The germline gives CDR1 LNHDA, CDR2 SQIVND (reference sequence). This CDR3 reads CASSIQGSYGYTF. CDR3 coding DNA: TGTGCCAGTAGTATTCAGGGTAGCTATGGCTACACCTTC.

The chain uses TRBV25-1 and TRBJ1-6, with 8 nucleotides matching TRBD1. From germline, CDR1 is MGHDK and CDR2 SYGVNS. The ends lost 4 bases at V and 9 bases at J; junction bases unmatched: 2. The CDR3 has 13 residues. Written as DNA, the CDR3 is TGTGCCAGCAGTGGACAGGGGTTTTCACCCCTCCACTTT. Encoded protein: CASSGQGFSPLHF. The full variable domain, completed using reference TRBV25-1 and TRBJ1-6, is EADIYQTPRYLVIGTGKKITLECSQTMGHDKMYWYQQDPGMELHLIHYSYGVNSTEKGDLSSESTVSRIRTEHFPLTLESARPSHTSQYLCASSGQGFSPLHFGNGTRLTVT.

The gene calls are TRBV4-3 and TRBJ1-1; D remains ambiguous. Trimming pared 0 bases from V and 9 bases from J, leaving 11 bases between. CDR1 and CDR2 (germline): LGHNA, YSLEER. This CDR3 has 13 residues. CDR3 sequence: CASSQDLGGKAFF. The CDR3 bases are TGCGCCAGCAGCCAAGATCTCGGCGGGAAAGCTTTCTTT.

The J gene is TRBJ1-1, the V gene TRBV7-2; no clear D gene. Germline CDR1 reads SGHTA; CDR2 reads FQGNSA. V lost 5 bases and J 7 bases, leaving 8 bases between the germline ends. The CDR3 has 11 residues. CDR3 sequence reads: CASSVLSEAFF. As DNA, the CDR3 is TGTGCCAGCAGCGTACTAAGTGAAGCTTTCTTT.